The next 19 T cell receptor beta chains were all read from a single sample in a study of early T cells in non-severe SARS-CoV-2 infection. In TCRdb, the 5' RACE reads were re-called with MiXCR into one record per CDR3 protein. The sample contains fewer than 120,000 distinct CDR3 sequences, roughly 12% of which appear only once. The sequenced sample was whole blood, obtained at baseline. These receptors were taken from an adult who was a healthcare worker with PCR-confirmed SARS-CoV-2 infection or an uninfected control (not recorded which).

This CDR3 is CASSQGKTVWTGQYF. The CDR3 coding sequence is TGTGCCAGCAGCCAGGGAAAGACTGTCTGGACTGGGCAGTATTTT. The chain couples TRBV3-1 to TRBJ2-3; D may be TRBD2 (5 bases). Germline CDR1 reads LGHDT; CDR2 reads YNNKEL (reference sequence). Trimming removed 3 bases from V and 11 bases from J, with 21 bases in between. CDR3 length equals 15 residues.

Note on this clonotype: A much larger clone lies a single base off, so this may be a read error. The chain has TRBV6-5 and TRBJ1-6; no firm D call. The germline gives CDR1 MNHEY, CDR2 SVGAGI. The CDR3 loop spans 18 amino acids. CDR3 DNA: TGTGTCAGCAGTACCCCCCTGGGGAGGGCTTCCTATAATTCACCCCTCCACTTT. This codes for CVSSTPLGRASYNSPLHF.

The chain is built from TRBV3-1 and TRBJ2-1; 10 positions agree with TRBD2. The trim removed 4 bases at V and 3 bases at J, leaving 3 bases unmatched. The CDR3 has 15 residues. Germline CDR1 and CDR2: LGHDT and YNNKEL (reference sequence). The CDR3 sequence: CASSPGLAVYNEQFF. The DNA for the CDR3 is TGTGCCAGCAGCCCCGGACTAGCGGTCTACAATGAGCAGTTCTTC.

The V gene is TRBV12-3 or TRBV12-4, the J gene TRBJ1-1; D might be TRBD1 (5 bases). The CDR3 extends over 13 amino acids. V was cut by 5 bases and J by 12 bases, with 19 bases left in between. The CDR3 sequence: CASSLIEGTPPFF. The CDR3 coding sequence is TGTGCCAGCAGTCTCATTGAAGGGACTCCTCCTTTCTTT.

The chain employs TRBV7-9 and TRBJ1-1, with D unresolved. The germline V gene encodes CDR1 SEHNR and CDR2 FQNEAQ (reference sequence). Between the trimmed V and J ends, which lost 5 bases and 1 base, there was a span of 8 bases. This CDR3 has 13 amino acids. CDR3 in DNA: TGTGCCAGCAGCAAGACAACGAACACTGAAGCTTTCTTT. This codes for CASSKTTNTEAFF. Drawing the rest from reference TRBV7-9 and TRBJ1-1, the complete variable domain is DTGVSQNPRHKITKRGQNVTFRCDPISEHNRLYWYRQTLGQGPEFLTYFQNEAQLEKSRLLSDRFSAERPKGSFSTLEIQRTEQGDSAMYLCASSKTTNTEAFFGQGTRLTVV.

Ten or more counts support this clonotype. The chain employs TRBV21-1 and TRBJ2-3. TRBV21-1 is classified as a pseudogene. The CDR3 is 14 residues long. Here the CDR3 reads CASSKNRSTDTQYF. As DNA, the CDR3 is TGTGCCAGCAGCAAAAACCGCAGCACAGATACGCAGTATTTT.

This clonotype was picked up many times. This chain uses TRBV11-2 with TRBJ2-7; D unresolved. The CDR3 runs to 12 residues. CDR1 is SGHAT and CDR2 is FQNNGV in the germline V gene. V lost 1 base, J lost 2 bases, and 3 bases lay in between. CDR3 sequence reads: CASSLATYEQYF. As DNA, the CDR3 is TGTGCCAGCAGCTTAGCGACCTACGAGCAGTACTTC.

The chain recombines TRBV4-1 with TRBJ1-3, with D unresolved. With 1 base removed from V and 0 bases from J, the gap between germline ends came to 7 bases. This CDR3 contains 15 residues. The germline V gene encodes CDR1 MGHRA and CDR2 YSYEKL. The CDR3 nucleotides read TGCGCCAGCAGCCAAGTGAAATTCTCTGGAAACACCATATATTTT. Translated, it gives CASSQVKFSGNTIYF.

A few counts support this clonotype. The V gene is TRBV7-9, the J gene TRBJ2-7; D may match TRBD1 or TRBD2 (7 bases each). Trimming took 4 bases from V and 6 from J, leaving 19 bases between them. CDR3 length: 15 residues. Germline loops: CDR1 SEHNR, CDR2 FQNEAQ (reference sequence). This CDR3 is CASSSAGQRSREQYF. CDR3 nucleotides: TGTGCCAGCAGCTCAGCGGGACAGCGGAGCCGCGAGCAGTACTTC. Looking up the rest from reference TRBV7-9 and TRBJ2-7 gives the full variable domain: DTGVSQNPRHKITKRGQNVTFRCDPISEHNRLYWYRQTLGQGPEFLTYFQNEAQLEKSRLLSDRFSAERPKGSFSTLEIQRTEQGDSAMYLCASSSAGQRSREQYFGPGTRLTVT.

The sample holds many counts of this clonotype. The J gene is TRBJ1-1, the V gene TRBV7-2, with a possible D match to TRBD1 (5 bases). The ends were cut back, 3 bases at V and 1 base at J, with 15 bases in the middle. The CDR3 has 16 amino acids. Germline CDR1 and CDR2: SGHTA and FQGNSA. This CDR3 is CASSFAPRTTNTEAFF. The CDR3 DNA follows: TGTGCCAGCAGCTTCGCCCCCCGGACAACGAACACTGAAGCTTTCTTT.

V usage is TRBV5-1 and J usage is TRBJ1-6; 10 nucleotides align to TRBD1. Germline CDR1 and CDR2: SGHRS and YFSETQ. The CDR3 is 15 amino acids. V lost 4 bases to trimming and J lost 7 bases; unmatched junction nucleotides: 5. The CDR3, as DNA: TGCGCCAGCAGCCCGCTGGGACAGGGGAATTCACCCCTCCACTTT. Translation: CASSPLGQGNSPLHF.

This clonotype was observed at least ten times. This chain links TRBV2 with TRBJ2-7; 7 bases line up with TRBD2. This CDR3 comprises 17 residues. Germline CDR1 is SNHLY and CDR2 is FYNNEI. Trimming at V came to 4 bases and at J to 0 bases, leaving 12 bases not matched to a gene. The CDR3 nucleotides are TGTGCCAGCAGTGCGGCTGGCGGGGGTTCAAGCTCCTACGAGCAGTACTTC. This encodes CASSAAGGGSSSYEQYF.

The sample holds many counts of this clonotype. V and J are TRBV27 and TRBJ2-1; D is possibly TRBD1 or TRBD2 (5 bases each). The CDR3 runs 13 residues. The germline CDR1 and CDR2 sequences are MNHEY and SMNVEV (reference sequence). Trimming took 0 bases from V and 8 from J, leaving 8 bases between them. The CDR3 sequence: CASSLSRDHEQFF. In DNA form, the CDR3 reads TGTGCCAGCAGTTTATCGAGGGACCATGAGCAGTTCTTC.

There are many counts of this clonotype. The chain recombines TRBV12-3 or TRBV12-4 with TRBJ2-5; possible D gene TRBD1, 6 bases. There are 16 residues in the CDR3. Trimming took off 4 bases at V and 1 base at J, with 16 bases between the two ends. CDR3 residues: CASSWQNQGRQETQYF. The CDR3 DNA reads as TGTGCCAGCAGTTGGCAAAACCAGGGGCGCCAAGAGACCCAGTACTTC.

This clonotype was recorded at least ten times. The chain has TRBV28 and TRBJ2-7; 7 bases agree with TRBD2. The V gene's germline CDR1 is MDHEN and CDR2 SYDVKM. Germline trimming cut 6 bases from V and 1 base from J; bases unmatched to any gene: 9. This CDR3 region has 15 residues. The CDR3 DNA is TGTGCCAGCAGCGGAAGGGCTAGCGGATCCTACGAGCAGTACTTC. Translating gives CASSGRASGSYEQYF.

The gene calls are TRBV6-5 and TRBJ1-5; possible D gene TRBD1, 5 bases. V shed 5 bases and J shed 0 bases, with 20 bases lying between them. The germline V gene encodes CDR1 MNHEY and CDR2 SVGAGI. CDR3 length equals 18 residues. CDR3 sequence (DNA): TGTGCCAGCAGTCCCCATCAGGGAATCCCATATAGCAATCAGCCCCAGCATTTT. It specifies CASSPHQGIPYSNQPQHF.

The chain joins TRBV2 to TRBJ2-2; 7 bases line up with TRBD1. The trim removed 5 bases at V and 5 bases at J, leaving 2 bases unmatched. Germline lookup yields CDR1 SNHLY and CDR2 FYNNEI. The CDR3 runs to 13 residues. CDR3 amino acids: CASSLQGTGELFF. In nucleotides, the CDR3 is TGTGCCAGCAGTTTACAGGGGACCGGGGAGCTGTTTTTT. The full variable domain, its missing parts supplied by reference TRBV2 and TRBJ2-2, is EPEVTQTPSHQVTQMGQEVILRCVPISNHLYFYWYRQILGQKVEFLVSFYNNEISEKSEIFDDQFSVERPDGSNFTLKIRSTKLEDSAMYFCASSLQGTGELFFGEGSRLTVL.

The chain carries TRBV7-9 and TRBJ2-5; the match to TRBD2 covers 7 bases. V shed 4 bases and J 4 bases; nucleotides not matched to a gene: 6. The CDR3 covers 14 residues. CDR1 is SEHNR, CDR2 FQNEAQ, per germline (reference sequence). CDR3 sequence (DNA): TGTGCCAGCAGCTCCCCGACTAGCTCAGAGACCCAGTACTTC. Its translation: CASSSPTSSETQYF.

CDR3 bases: TGTGCCACCAGAGTGGGCAATCAGCCCCAGCATTTT. It is translated as CATRVGNQPQHF. This rearrangement joins TRBV15 to TRBJ1-5, with no clear D. The germline V and J ends were trimmed by 6 bases and 2 bases, with 5 bases remaining between them. This CDR3 spans 12 amino acids. Per the germline V gene, CDR1 is LNHNV and CDR2 is YYDKDF (reference sequence).